The 18 T cell receptor beta chains reported below all come from one sample, sequenced in a study of blood T cell repertoires in COVID-19. Assay: immunoSEQ multiplex PCR; the TCRdb copy retains only in-frame clones and omits some. Of 300,000 or so clones listed, about 91% are singletons. The sequenced sample was peripheral blood. The receptor set was obtained from a woman aged 25 to 39 who had recovered from COVID-19.

J is TRBJ2-2 and V is TRBV7-2, with TRBD1 matching 9 bases. From germline, CDR1 is SGHTA and CDR2 FQGNSA. The trim removed 8 bases at V and 5 bases at J, leaving 3 bases unmatched. This CDR3 region has 13 residues. DNA of the CDR3: TGTGCCAGCGAGGACAGGGGAACCGGGGAGCTGTTTTTT. Its protein product is CASEDRGTGELFF. Full variable domain (outside the CDR3, taken from reference TRBV7-2 and TRBJ2-2): GAGVSQSPSNKVTEKGKDVELRCDPISGHTALYWYRQSLGQGLEFLIYFQGNSAPDKSGLPSDRFSAERTGGSVSTLTIQRTQQEDSAVYLCASEDRGTGELFFGEGSRLTVL.

In this sample, this clone turned up once. The chain carries TRBV4-3 and TRBJ2-7, with unresolved D. The CDR3 is made up of 16 amino acids. Deletions cut 0 bases from V and 3 bases from J, with 15 bases between. Germline CDR1 reads LGHNA; CDR2 reads YSLEER. The CDR3 sequence is CASSQDFELPIYEQYF. Here the CDR3 DNA reads TGCGCCAGCAGCCAAGATTTTGAGTTACCTATCTACGAGCAGTACTTC.

The V gene is TRBV7-3, the J gene TRBJ2-3, with TRBD1 matching over 10 bases. Germline V gene lookup returns CDR1 SGHTA and CDR2 FQGTGA. The J segment lost 3 bases and the V segment lost 5 bases, leaving 5 bases of the junction unmatched. CDR3 length: 15 residues. The CDR3 coding sequence is TGTGCCAGCAGCAAGACAGGGGGCCGTACAGATACGCAGTATTTT. Protein product: CASSKTGGRTDTQYF.

The rearrangement links TRBV5-6 to TRBJ2-3; D perhaps matches TRBD2 (5 bases). V was trimmed by 0 bases and J by 0 bases, leaving 14 bases between them. CDR3 length equals 17 residues. Germline V gene sequence: CDR1 SGHDT, CDR2 YYEEEE. The CDR3 region is CASSLEEWRASTDTQYF. CDR3 DNA: TGTGCCAGCAGCTTGGAGGAGTGGCGGGCTAGCACAGATACGCAGTATTTT.

The gene calls are TRBV4-1 and TRBJ2-5; TRBD2 matches at 7 bases. Germline V gene lookup returns CDR1 MGHRA and CDR2 YSYEKL. V lost 6 bases to trimming and J lost 5 bases; unmatched junction nucleotides: 12. The CDR3 contains 15 residues. In DNA, the CDR3 is TGCGCCAGCAGACGCAATAAAGGACTAGTGGAGACCCAGTACTTC. Residues: CASRRNKGLVETQYF.

The chain joins TRBV18 to TRBJ1-3, with D unresolved. This CDR3 is 16 amino acids long. The V end was cut by 0 bases, the J end by 0 bases, with 9 bases between. Germline V gives CDR1 KGHSH, CDR2 LQKENI. This CDR3 is CASSPPGGLSGNTIYF. The DNA for the CDR3 is TGTGCCAGCTCACCACCGGGCGGGCTCTCTGGAAACACCATATATTTT.

The chain uses TRBV21-1 and TRBJ2-1; TRBD2, the D gene given by the table, was not confirmed from the DNA. TRBV21-1 is a pseudogene. CDR3 length: 17 amino acids. The DNA for the CDR3 is TGTGCCAGCAGCAAAGTTAGCGGGGGGGCCGAATACAATGAGCAGTTCTTC. It encodes CASSKVSGGAEYNEQFF.

The rearrangement joins TRBV19 to TRBJ1-1, with 9 positions matching TRBD1. The CDR3 sequence is 15 residues long. CDR1 is LNHDA, CDR2 SQIVND, per germline (reference sequence). Trimming at V came to 10 bases and at J to 4 bases, leaving 13 bases not matched to a gene. In DNA form, the CDR3 reads TGTGCCACTCAGTCCCGGACAGGGGTAGGCACTGAAGCTTTCTTT. It codes for CATQSRTGVGTEAFF. Full variable domain (missing parts from reference TRBV19 and TRBJ1-1): DGGITQSPKYLFRKEGQNVTLSCEQNLNHDAMYWYRQDPGQGLRLIYYSQIVNDFQKGDIAEGYSVSREKKESFPLTVTSAQKNPTAFYLCATQSRTGVGTEAFFGQGTRLTVV.

This sequence joins TRBV9 and TRBJ1-1; D gene unclear. The CDR3 runs to 12 residues. Germline-derived CDR1 and CDR2 are SGDLS and YYNGEE. Trimming removed 3 bases from V and 2 bases from J, with 5 bases in between. CDR3 sequence: CASSGQNTEAFF. In DNA form, the CDR3 reads TGTGCCAGCAGCGGGCAAAACACTGAAGCTTTCTTT.

J is TRBJ1-2 and V is TRBV19; D call uncertain. From germline, CDR1 is LNHDA and CDR2 SQIVND (reference sequence). V lost 4 bases and J 8 bases, leaving 23 bases between the germline ends. CDR3 length: 16 residues. This CDR3 reads CASSTPGSAPSFGYTF. In nucleotides, the CDR3 is TGTGCCAGTAGTACCCCGGGTTCGGCTCCTAGCTTCGGCTACACCTTC.

V is TRBV3-1 (or the pseudogene TRBV3-2) and J is TRBJ1-1; D not certain. The CDR3 spans 14 residues. Germline loops: CDR1 LGHDT, CDR2 YNNKEL (reference sequence). The V gene lost 9 bases and the J gene lost 0 bases, with 14 bases spanning the gap. The CDR3 sequence: CASKSRFMNTEAFF. The CDR3 DNA sequence: TGTGCCAGTAAGTCCAGGTTTATGAACACTGAAGCTTTCTTT.

The chain couples TRBV12-3 or TRBV12-4 to TRBJ1-2, with a weak D call TRBD1 (5 bases). V was pared by 1 base and J by 7 bases, with 7 bases between. The CDR3 is made up of 12 amino acids. DNA for the CDR3: TGTGCCAGCAGTTTAGGTCAGGGTGGCTACACCTTC. It translates to CASSLGQGGYTF.

The rearrangement uses TRBV6-5 and TRBJ1-5; the D is unclear. This CDR3 is built from 14 residues. Germline V gene lookup returns CDR1 MNHEY and CDR2 SVGAGI. Trimming removed 4 bases at V and 6 bases at J, with 13 bases between. Here the CDR3 DNA reads TGTGCCAGCAGTTCGGGAGGTATTTCTCAGCCCCAGCATTTT. Its protein is CASSSGGISQPQHF.

The chain is built from TRBV15 and TRBJ1-2, with 7 positions matching TRBD1. The ends lost 10 bases at V and 0 bases at J; junction bases unmatched: 5. The CDR3 extends over 13 amino acids. The germline gives CDR1 LNHNV, CDR2 YYDKDF (reference sequence). The CDR3 here is CASRQGANYGYTF. CDR3 in DNA: TGTGCCAGCCGACAGGGAGCTAACTATGGCTACACCTTC.

The chain employs TRBV6-1 and TRBJ2-2, with no clear D. Germline values: CDR1 MNHNS, CDR2 SASEGT. The CDR3 is made up of 18 amino acids. The V and J ends lost 3 bases and 0 bases respectively, with 17 bases between them. CDR3 sequence reads: CASSEQGPGRANTGELFF. The DNA for the CDR3 is TGTGCCAGCAGTGAGCAAGGTCCGGGTCGGGCGAACACCGGGGAGCTGTTTTTT.

This chain connects TRBV18 to TRBJ1-1; 7 positions match TRBD1. V shed 4 bases, J shed 2 bases, and the junction held 7 bases outside the gene matches. This CDR3 region has 15 residues. CDR1 KGHSH and CDR2 LQKENI come from the germline V gene. CDR3 amino acids: CASSRYGTDNTEAFF. The CDR3 region has the DNA TGTGCCAGCTCACGATACGGGACAGACAACACTGAAGCTTTCTTT.

This rearrangement joins TRBV5-1 to TRBJ2-2; possible D gene TRBD1, 7 bases. The germline V gene has CDR1 SGHRS and CDR2 YFSETQ. The V end lost 2 bases, the J end lost 4 bases, and 12 bases lay between the germline ends. The CDR3 is 15 amino acids. Here the CDR3 DNA reads TGCGCCAGCAGCTTCGACAGGGAGGTCACCGGGGAGCTGTTTTTT. This codes for CASSFDREVTGELFF. The entire variable domain, with the rest obtained from reference TRBV5-1 and TRBJ2-2, is as follows: KAGVTQTPRYLIKTRGQQVTLSCSPISGHRSVSWYQQTPGQGLQFLFEYFSETQRNKGNFPGRFSGRQFSNSRSEMNVSTLELGDSALYLCASSFDREVTGELFFGEGSRLTVL.

Here the CDR3 DNA reads TGTGCCAGCAGTTATACTGGGACTTACAATGAGCAGTTCTTC. Its protein product is CASSYTGTYNEQFF. The chain uses TRBV27 and TRBJ2-1; perhaps TRBD2 as D (6 bases). Germline CDR1 is MNHEY and CDR2 is SMNVEV (reference sequence). This CDR3 has 14 residues. The V gene lost 4 bases and the J gene lost 4 bases, with 11 bases spanning the gap.